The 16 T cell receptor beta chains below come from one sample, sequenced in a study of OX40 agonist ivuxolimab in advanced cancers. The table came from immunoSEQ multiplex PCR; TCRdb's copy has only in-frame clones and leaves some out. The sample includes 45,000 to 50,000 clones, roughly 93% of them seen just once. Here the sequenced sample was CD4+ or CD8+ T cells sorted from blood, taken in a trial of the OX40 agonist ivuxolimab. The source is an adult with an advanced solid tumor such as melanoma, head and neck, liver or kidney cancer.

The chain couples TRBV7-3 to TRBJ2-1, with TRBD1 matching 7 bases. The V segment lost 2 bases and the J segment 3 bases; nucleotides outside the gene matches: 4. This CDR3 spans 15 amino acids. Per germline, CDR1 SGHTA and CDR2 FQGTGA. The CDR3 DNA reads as TGTGCCAGCAGCTTAGACAGGGCTGTCTACAATGAGCAGTTCTTC. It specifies CASSLDRAVYNEQFF. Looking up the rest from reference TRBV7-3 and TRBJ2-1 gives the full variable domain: GAGVSQTPSNKVTEKGKYVELRCDPISGHTALYWYRQSLGQGPEFLIYFQGTGAADDSGLPNDRFFAVRPEGSVSTLKIQRTERGDSAVYLCASSLDRAVYNEQFFGPGTRLTVL.

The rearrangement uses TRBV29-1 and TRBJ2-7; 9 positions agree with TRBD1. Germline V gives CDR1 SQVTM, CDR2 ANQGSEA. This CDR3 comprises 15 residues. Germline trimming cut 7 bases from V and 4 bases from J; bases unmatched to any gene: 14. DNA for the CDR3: TGCAGCGCGCTAGGCGCGGGACAGGGATGGTACGAGCAGTACTTC. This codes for CSALGAGQGWYEQYF.

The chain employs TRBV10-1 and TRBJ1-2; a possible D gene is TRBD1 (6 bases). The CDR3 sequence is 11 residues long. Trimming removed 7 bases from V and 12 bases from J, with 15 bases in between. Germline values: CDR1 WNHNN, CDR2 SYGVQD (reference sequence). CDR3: CASTGGARDTF. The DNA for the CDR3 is TGCGCCAGCACCGGGGGGGCCCGGGACACCTTC.

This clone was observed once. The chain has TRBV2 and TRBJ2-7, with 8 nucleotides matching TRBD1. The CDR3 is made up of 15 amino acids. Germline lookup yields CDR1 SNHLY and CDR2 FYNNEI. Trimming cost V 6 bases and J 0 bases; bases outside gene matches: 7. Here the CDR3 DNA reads TGTGCCAGCAGGTTGACAGGGGCGAGCTCCTACGAGCAGTACTTC. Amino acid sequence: CASRLTGASSYEQYF.

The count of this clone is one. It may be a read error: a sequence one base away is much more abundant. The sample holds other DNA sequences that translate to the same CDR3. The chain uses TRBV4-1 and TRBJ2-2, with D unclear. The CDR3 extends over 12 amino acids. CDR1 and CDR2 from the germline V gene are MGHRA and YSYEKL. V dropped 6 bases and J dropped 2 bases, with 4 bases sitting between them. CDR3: CASSHNTGELFF. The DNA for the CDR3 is TGCGCCAGCAGTCACAACACCGGGGAGCTGTTTTTT.

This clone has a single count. The CDR3 sequence is CASSEITGSGTGELFF. The CDR3 region has the DNA TGTGCCAGCAGTGAAATCACGGGGAGCGGCACCGGGGAGCTGTTTTTT. The V and J genes are TRBV6-1 and TRBJ2-2; tentatively, D is TRBD2 (5 bases). The CDR3 loop spans 16 amino acids. The germline V gene has CDR1 MNHNS and CDR2 SASEGT. Trimming removed 2 bases from V and 4 bases from J, with 14 bases in between.

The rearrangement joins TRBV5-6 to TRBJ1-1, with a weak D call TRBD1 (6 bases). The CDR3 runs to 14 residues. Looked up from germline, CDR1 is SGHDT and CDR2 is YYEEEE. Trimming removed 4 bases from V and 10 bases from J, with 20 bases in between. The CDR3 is CASSPGGPVGGAFF. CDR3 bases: TGTGCCAGCAGCCCCGGGGGGCCGGTGGGGGGAGCTTTCTTT.

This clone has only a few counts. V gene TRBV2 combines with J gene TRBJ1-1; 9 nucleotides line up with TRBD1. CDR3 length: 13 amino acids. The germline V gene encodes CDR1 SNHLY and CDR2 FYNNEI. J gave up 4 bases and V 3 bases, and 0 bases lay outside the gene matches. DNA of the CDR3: TGTGCCAGCAGTGAGGACAGGGGCACTGAAGCTTTCTTT. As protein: CASSEDRGTEAFF.

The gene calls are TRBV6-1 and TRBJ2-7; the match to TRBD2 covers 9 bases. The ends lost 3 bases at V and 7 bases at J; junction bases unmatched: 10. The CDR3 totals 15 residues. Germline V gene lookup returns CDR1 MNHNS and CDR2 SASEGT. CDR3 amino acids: CASSDLGGLAREQYF. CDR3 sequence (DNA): TGTGCCAGCAGTGACTTAGGGGGACTAGCTCGGGAGCAGTACTTC.

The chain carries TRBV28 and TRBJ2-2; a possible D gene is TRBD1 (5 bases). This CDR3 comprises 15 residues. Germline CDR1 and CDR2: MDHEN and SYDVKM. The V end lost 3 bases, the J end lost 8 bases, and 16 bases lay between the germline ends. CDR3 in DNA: TGTGCCAGCAGTTTGCCTGGGCAGGGCGTAGGGGAGCTGTTTTTT. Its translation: CASSLPGQGVGELFF.

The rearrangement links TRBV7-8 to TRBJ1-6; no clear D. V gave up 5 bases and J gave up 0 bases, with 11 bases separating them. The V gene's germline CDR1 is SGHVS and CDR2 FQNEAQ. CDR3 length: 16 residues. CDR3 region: CASSRLEVSYNSPLHF. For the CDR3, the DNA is TGTGCCAGCAGCCGTCTAGAGGTCTCCTATAATTCACCCCTCCACTTT.

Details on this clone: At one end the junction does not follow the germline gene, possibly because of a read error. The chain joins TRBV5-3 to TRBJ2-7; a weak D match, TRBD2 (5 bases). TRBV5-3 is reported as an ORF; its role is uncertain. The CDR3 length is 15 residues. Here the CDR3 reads CASSLGSRFAYEQYF. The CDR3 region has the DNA TGTGCCAGCAGCTTGGGGAGCAGGTTCGCCTACGAGCAGTACTTC.

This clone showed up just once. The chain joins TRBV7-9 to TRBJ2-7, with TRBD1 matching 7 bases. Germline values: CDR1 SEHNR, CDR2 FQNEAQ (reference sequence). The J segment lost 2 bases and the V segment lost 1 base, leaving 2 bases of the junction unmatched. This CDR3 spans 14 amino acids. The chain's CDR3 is CASSLVGQTYEQYF. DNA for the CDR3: TGTGCCAGCAGCTTAGTGGGACAGACCTACGAGCAGTACTTC.

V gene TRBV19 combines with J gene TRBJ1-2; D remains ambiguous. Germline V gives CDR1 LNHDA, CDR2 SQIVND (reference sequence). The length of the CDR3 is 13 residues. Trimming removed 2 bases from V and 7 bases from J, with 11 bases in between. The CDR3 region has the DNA TGTGCCAGTAGTATATCCGGGGTCTCTGGCTACACCTTC. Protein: CASSISGVSGYTF.

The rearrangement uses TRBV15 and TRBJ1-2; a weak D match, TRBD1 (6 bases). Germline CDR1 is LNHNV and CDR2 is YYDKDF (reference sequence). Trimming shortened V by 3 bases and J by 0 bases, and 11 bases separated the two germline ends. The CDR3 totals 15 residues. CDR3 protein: CATSSYREANYGYTF. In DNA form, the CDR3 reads TGTGCCACCAGCAGCTACAGGGAAGCTAACTATGGCTACACCTTC.

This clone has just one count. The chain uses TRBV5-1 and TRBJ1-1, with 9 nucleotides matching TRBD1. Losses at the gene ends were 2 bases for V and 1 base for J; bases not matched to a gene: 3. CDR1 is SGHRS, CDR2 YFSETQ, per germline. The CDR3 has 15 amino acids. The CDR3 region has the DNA TGCGCCAGCAGCTTTAAGACAGGGGGGAACACTGAAGCTTTCTTT. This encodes CASSFKTGGNTEAFF.